The entry that follows covers one T cell receptor (beta chain) sequence. Antigen specificity is unknown. The V and J ends lost 0 bases and 9 bases respectively, with 7 bases between them. The CDR3 totals 12 residues. Germline CDR1 is SGDLS and CDR2 is YYNGEE. The data originate from a study of graft-versus-host responses after intestinal transplantation. Study-level findings and limits: Some GvH clones were seen earlier in gut or blood, suggesting intestinal origin. Across patients carrying graft-donor T cell macrochimerism, allografts held high graft-versus-host to host-versus-graft clonal ratios.

The assay was immunoSEQ multiplex PCR, and TCRdb's table has in-frame clones only and misses some. The sample carries under 20,000 clones, 90% recorded once. The TCR was taken from a human patient who received an intestinal transplant, so some T cells may come from the graft donor. The sample was PBMCs, taken less than 400 days after transplant. The chain links TRBV9 to TRBJ2-1, with D perhaps being TRBD1 or TRBD2 (5 bases each). Here the CDR3 reads CASSVAGTEQFF. The CDR3 DNA follows: TGTGCCAGCAGCGTAGCGGGGACTGAGCAGTTCTTC.